This T cell receptor (beta chain) was recovered during a study of blood T cell repertoires in COVID-19. Study-wide context: Samples of COVID-19 (acute and convalescent) were obtained from the United States, Italy and Spain.

Study processing details: Amplification of reference gene primers was used by the study to estimate nucleated cell counts. The data were produced by immunoSEQ multiplex PCR, yet TCRdb's version contains in-frame clones alone and is incomplete. Clone size and the V and J calls come from that table; the DNA yielded D and trimming. The table shows roughly 330,000 clones, with about 87% occurring only once. Participants spanned ages about 18 to 95 years and resided in roughly 26 US areas. Donors of Cohort 3 who recovered were those that had two negative PCRs, clearance, or symptom resolution. This CDR3 spans 15 amino acids. Germline CDR1 MNHEY, CDR2 SVGAGI. J gave up 3 bases and V 1 base, and 6 bases lay outside the gene matches.

This receptor was obtained from a woman in her 30s who had recovered from COVID-19. The material sequenced was PBMCs or T cells enriched from blood (not recorded which). The rearrangement uses TRBV6-5 and TRBJ2-7; 7 nucleotides agree with TRBD2. The CDR3 DNA follows: TGTGCCAGCAGTTACTTCAGCGGGGCCGACTACGAGCAGTACTTC. It specifies CASSYFSGADYEQYF.